This paragraph reports one TCR beta chain. Its antigen target is currently unknown. Base qualities were left out, and no much larger clone turns up one base away. The sample originates from a study of shared clonotypes between healthy human individuals (dated by TCRdb to about 2020). Looking at the study overall: The cohort comprised a couple of women and a few men aged 18 to 49 years. Between about 0.9 and 8.9 billion PBMCs per donor were obtained by leukapheresis. To estimate repertoire size and how much clonotype sharing occurs between individuals, the study deeply sequenced the blood TCR repertoires of several healthy adults. Different laboratories and diverse techniques were used to prepare libraries and sequence TCR repertoires, to increase sequencing depth and limit assay-specific biases. Per donor, three plates each were used for CD4 naive and CD4 memory, two for CD8 naive, and one for CD8 memory. The paper's findings and limits, for the study overall: Naive subsets generally had larger estimated clonotype richness than memory subsets. Sampling was restricted to blood, and TCR repertoires in tissue are likely to differ from TCR repertoires in blood. Higher generation probabilities were observed for clonotypes shared by all four sorted-subset donors than for non-shared clonotypes. Even with the large sequencing depth, rarefaction of the sorted-subset datasets indicated that sequencing was incomplete. Across a handful of donors, approximately 5% of naive CD4, roughly 3.8% of naive CD8, about 2% of memory CD4, and 0.4% of memory CD8 clonotypes were shared. Because the study included a small number of donors, the genetic and exposure-history diversity represented was limited. Pairwise subsampling indicated that sequencing depth was expected to affect the degree of clonotype sharing among donors.

CDR1 MNHEY and CDR2 SMNVEV are derived from the germline V gene (reference sequence). V is reduced by 0 bases and J by 1 base, leaving a spacing of 10 bases between them. Including the terminal cysteine and phenylalanine, the CDR3 comprises 16 residues. This entry keeps only the CDR3 DNA: 48 bases, framed from base 1. For the CD8 naive samples, CD45RO-negative cells were positively selected for CCR7, yielding a CD45RA+CCR7+ population from which TemRA cells were excluded. The donors were healthy, HIV-negative adults who had no recently reported acute infections or vaccinations. Every donor was a Caucasian adult residing in Nashville, Tennessee, USA. After blood collection by leukapheresis, PBMCs were isolated using Ficoll-Histopaque density gradient centrifugation and then cryopreserved in the vapor phase of liquid nitrogen. Analytical flow cytometry was used to check the purity and quantity of every magnetically sorted T cell population. Genomic DNA was isolated from every sorted fraction and measured by UV absorbance on a Nanodrop 2000c.

Using the deep immunoSEQ assay, TCR CDR3 regions were amplified from genomic DNA by multiplex PCR. Extracted genomic DNA from each cell subset was distributed evenly across all wells of several immunoSEQ 96-well plates, and each plate was treated as a replicate. For sorted subsets, each replicate PCR was loaded with 200 ng genomic DNA, equivalent to 30,000 to 35,000 T cell genomes. The purified libraries were quantified using a Qubit 3.0 fluorometer, sized with a Bioanalyzer 2100, and then quantified again using the KAPA Library Quantification kit. A separate single-read 150-cycle Illumina NextSeq 550 flow cell was used to sequence each immunoSEQ 96-well plate. The published analysis was carried out like this. Because the immunoSEQ output held only junctional sequences and lacked quality scores, the filtering could not match the filtering applied to full-length reads. To assign V/J genes and CDR3, sequences were annotated using PyIR, a Python wrapper for IgBLAST v1.9, with IMGT germline references. Reads with weak V/J assignments (E-value above 1e-6), missing CDR3, stop codons, out-of-frame junctions, or ambiguous translated residues were removed. V3J clonotypes were defined as sequences sharing the same inferred V gene, J gene, and CDR3 amino acid sequence. To compute the percentage overlap between repertoires, the number of shared unique clonotypes was divided by the size of the smaller repertoire. Repertoire richness was assessed with RTK rarefaction, the Chao1 estimator, and Recon v2.1 estimates of unobserved clonotypes. Generation probabilities for all TCRbeta clonotypes obtained by the gDNA method from several donors were computed using OLGA. TCRdb mirrors the immuneACCESS table, restricted to in-frame sequences. Some clones are absent from its copies; in checked studies, under half trace to an unresolved V gene, and the reason for the others is unknown. V, J and clone size reflect that table, while D and trimming were determined from the DNA. In all, the sample holds hundreds of thousands of clones, and 80% to 95% of those were seen once. The ten largest clones take up 24% of the sample.

This receptor was identified in a man younger than 40 in good health. Sequenced: naive CD8+ T cells sorted from blood. Interpreted using the paper, the cell subset or site label stands for: CD45RA+CCR7+. The chain couples TRBV27 to TRBJ1-5, with an unclear D gene assignment. The nucleotide sequence is given as TGTGCCAGCAGTTTATCGAATCCTCGGAGCAATCAGCCCCAGCATTTT. Its product reads: CASSLSNPRSNQPQHF.